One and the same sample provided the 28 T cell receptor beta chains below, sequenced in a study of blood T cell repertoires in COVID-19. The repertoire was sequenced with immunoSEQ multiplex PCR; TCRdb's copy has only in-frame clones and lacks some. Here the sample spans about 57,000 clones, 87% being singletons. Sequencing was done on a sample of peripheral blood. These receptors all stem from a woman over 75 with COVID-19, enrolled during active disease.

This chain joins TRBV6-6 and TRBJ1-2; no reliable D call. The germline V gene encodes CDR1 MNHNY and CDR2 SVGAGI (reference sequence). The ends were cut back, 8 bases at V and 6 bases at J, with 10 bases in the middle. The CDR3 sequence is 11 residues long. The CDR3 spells CASAREDGYTF. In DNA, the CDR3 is TGTGCCAGCGCAAGGGAGGATGGCTACACCTTC.

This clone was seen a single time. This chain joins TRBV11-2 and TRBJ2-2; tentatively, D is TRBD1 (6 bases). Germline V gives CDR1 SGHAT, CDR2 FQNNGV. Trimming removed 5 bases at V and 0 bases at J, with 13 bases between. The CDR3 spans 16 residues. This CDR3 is CASSKGTFANTGELFF. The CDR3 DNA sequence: TGTGCCAGCAGCAAAGGGACATTCGCGAACACCGGGGAGCTGTTTTTT.

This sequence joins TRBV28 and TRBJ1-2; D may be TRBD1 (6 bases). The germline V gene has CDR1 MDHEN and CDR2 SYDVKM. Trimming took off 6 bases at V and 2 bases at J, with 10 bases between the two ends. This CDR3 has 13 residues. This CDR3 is CASSKDRNYGYTF. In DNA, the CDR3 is TGTGCCAGCAGCAAGGACAGAAACTATGGCTACACCTTC.

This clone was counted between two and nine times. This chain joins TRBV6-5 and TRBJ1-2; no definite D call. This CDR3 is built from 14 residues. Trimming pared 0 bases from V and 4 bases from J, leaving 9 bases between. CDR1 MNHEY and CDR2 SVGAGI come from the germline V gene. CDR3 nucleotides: TGTGCCAGCAGTTACTCTGGAGGAGGCTATGGCTACACCTTC. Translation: CASSYSGGGYGYTF.

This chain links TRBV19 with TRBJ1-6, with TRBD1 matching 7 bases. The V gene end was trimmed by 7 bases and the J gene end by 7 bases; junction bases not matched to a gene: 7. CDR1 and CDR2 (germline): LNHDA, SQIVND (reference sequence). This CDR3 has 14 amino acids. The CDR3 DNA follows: TGTGCCAGTACCGGACAGGTTCCAAATTCACCCCTCCACTTT. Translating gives CASTGQVPNSPLHF.

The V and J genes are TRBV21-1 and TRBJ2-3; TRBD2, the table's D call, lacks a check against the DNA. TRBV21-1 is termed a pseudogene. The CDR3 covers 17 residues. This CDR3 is CASSNSAPSRRTDTQYF. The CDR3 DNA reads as TGTGCCAGCAGCAATTCAGCGCCTAGCCGACGCACAGATACGCAGTATTTT.

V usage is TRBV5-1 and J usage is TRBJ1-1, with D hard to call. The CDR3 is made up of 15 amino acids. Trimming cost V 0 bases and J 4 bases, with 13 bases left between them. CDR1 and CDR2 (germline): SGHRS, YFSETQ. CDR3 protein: CASSLVEGKGTEAFF. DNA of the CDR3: TGCGCCAGCAGCTTGGTTGAGGGCAAAGGCACTGAAGCTTTCTTT.

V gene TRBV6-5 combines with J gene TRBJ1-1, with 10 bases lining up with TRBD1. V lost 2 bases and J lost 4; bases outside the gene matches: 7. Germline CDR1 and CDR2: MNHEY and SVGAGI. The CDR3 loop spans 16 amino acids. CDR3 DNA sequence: TGTGCCAGCAGTTACGGTCGGACAGGGGGAGTCACTGAAGCTTTCTTT. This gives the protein CASSYGRTGGVTEAFF.

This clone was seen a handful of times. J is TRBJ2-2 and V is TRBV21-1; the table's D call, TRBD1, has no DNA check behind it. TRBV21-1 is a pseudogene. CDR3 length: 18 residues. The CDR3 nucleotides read TGTGCCAGCAGCTTCCCCTGGGACAGGGGTATTTGGGCCGGGGAGCTGTTTTTT. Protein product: CASSFPWDRGIWAGELFF.

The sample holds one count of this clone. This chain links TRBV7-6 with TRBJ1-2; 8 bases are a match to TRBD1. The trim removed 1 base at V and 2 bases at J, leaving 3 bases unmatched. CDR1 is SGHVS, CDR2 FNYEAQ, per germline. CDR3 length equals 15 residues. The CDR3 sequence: CASSLGPGGNYGYTF. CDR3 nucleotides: TGTGCCAGCAGCTTAGGGCCAGGGGGCAACTATGGCTACACCTTC.

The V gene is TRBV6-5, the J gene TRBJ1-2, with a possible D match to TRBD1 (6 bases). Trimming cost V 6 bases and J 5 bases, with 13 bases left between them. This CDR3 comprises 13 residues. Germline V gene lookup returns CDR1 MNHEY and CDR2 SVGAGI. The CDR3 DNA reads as TGTGCCAGCAGGGGAGGGGGTGGATATGGCTACACCTTC. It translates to CASRGGGGYGYTF.

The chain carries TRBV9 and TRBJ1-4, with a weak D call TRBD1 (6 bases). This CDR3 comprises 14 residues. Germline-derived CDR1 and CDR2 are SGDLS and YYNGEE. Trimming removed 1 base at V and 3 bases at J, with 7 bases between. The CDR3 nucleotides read TGTGCCAGCAGCGTACAGGGGTCTAATGAAAAACTGTTTTTT. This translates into CASSVQGSNEKLFF.

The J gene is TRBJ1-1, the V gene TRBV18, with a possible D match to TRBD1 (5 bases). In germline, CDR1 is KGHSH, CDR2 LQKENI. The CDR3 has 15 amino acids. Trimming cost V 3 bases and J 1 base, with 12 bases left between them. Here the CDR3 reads CASSPAGHSNTEAFF. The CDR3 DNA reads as TGTGCCAGCTCACCCGCAGGACACTCGAACACTGAAGCTTTCTTT.

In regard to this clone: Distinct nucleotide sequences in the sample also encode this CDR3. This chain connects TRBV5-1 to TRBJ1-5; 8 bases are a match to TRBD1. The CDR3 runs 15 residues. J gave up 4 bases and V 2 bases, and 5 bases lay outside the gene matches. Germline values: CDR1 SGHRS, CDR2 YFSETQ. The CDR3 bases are TGCGCCAGCAGCTTAGGACAGGGCGAGAATCAGCCCCAGCATTTT. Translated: CASSLGQGENQPQHF.

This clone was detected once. The CDR3 protein is CASSPTRDQPQHF. CDR3 bases: TGTGCCAGCTCACCAACGAGGGATCAGCCCCAGCATTTT. V and J are TRBV18 and TRBJ1-5; D is unresolved. V gave up 2 bases and J gave up 5 bases, with 7 bases separating them. This CDR3 has 13 amino acids. Germline V gene sequence: CDR1 KGHSH, CDR2 LQKENI.

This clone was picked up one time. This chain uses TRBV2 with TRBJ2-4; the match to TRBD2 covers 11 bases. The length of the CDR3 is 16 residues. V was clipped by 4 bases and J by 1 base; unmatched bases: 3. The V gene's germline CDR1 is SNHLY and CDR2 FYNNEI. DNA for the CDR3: TGTGCCAGCAGTGCCCCTAGCGGGGGGGCCAAAAACATTCAGTACTTC. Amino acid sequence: CASSAPSGGAKNIQYF.

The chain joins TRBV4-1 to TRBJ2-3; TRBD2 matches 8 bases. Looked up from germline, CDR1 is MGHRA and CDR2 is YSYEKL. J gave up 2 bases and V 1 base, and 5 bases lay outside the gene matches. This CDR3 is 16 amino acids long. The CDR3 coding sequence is TGCGCCAGCAGCCAAGTATACGGGGGGGCCACAGATACGCAGTATTTT. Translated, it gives CASSQVYGGATDTQYF.

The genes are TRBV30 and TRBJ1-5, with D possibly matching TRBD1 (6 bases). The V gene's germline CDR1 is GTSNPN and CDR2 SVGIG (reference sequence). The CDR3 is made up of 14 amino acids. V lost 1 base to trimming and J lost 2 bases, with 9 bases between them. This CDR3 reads CAWSEGHGNQPQHF. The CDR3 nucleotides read TGTGCCTGGAGTGAGGGACACGGCAATCAGCCCCAGCATTTT.

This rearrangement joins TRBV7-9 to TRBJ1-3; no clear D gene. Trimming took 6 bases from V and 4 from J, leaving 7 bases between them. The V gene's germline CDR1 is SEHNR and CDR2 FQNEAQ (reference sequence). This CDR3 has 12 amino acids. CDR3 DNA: TGTGCCAGCAGTCCTGGCGGAAACACCATATATTTT. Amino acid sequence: CASSPGGNTIYF. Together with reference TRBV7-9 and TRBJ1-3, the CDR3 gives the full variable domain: DTGVSQNPRHKITKRGQNVTFRCDPISEHNRLYWYRQTLGQGPEFLTYFQNEAQLEKSRLLSDRFSAERPKGSFSTLEIQRTEQGDSAMYLCASSPGGNTIYFGEGSWLTVV.

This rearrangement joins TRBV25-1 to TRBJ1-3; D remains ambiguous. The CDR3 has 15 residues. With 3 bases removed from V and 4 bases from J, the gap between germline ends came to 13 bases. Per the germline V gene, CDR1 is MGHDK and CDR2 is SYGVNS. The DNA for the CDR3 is TGTGCCAGCAGTGATGTGGGAGTTTCAGGAAACACCATATATTTT. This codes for CASSDVGVSGNTIYF.

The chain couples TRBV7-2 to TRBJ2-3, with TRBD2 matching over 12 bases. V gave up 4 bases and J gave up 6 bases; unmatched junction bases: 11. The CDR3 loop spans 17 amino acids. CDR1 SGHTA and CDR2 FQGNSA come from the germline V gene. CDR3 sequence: CASSSNPPLAGGDTQYF. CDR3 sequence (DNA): TGTGCCAGCAGCTCTAACCCACCTCTAGCGGGGGGGGATACGCAGTATTTT.

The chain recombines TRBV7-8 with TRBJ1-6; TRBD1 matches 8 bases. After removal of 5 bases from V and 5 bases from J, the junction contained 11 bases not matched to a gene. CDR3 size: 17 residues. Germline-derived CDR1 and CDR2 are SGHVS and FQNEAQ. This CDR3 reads CASSPRQGLRHNSPLHF. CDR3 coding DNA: TGTGCCAGCAGCCCAAGACAGGGGCTAAGGCATAATTCACCCCTCCACTTT.

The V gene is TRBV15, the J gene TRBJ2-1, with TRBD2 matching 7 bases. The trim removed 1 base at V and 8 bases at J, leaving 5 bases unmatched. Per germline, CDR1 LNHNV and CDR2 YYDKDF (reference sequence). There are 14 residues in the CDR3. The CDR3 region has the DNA TGTGCCACCAGCAGAGTGGGTGGGGGGGATGAGCAGTTCTTC. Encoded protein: CATSRVGGGDEQFF.

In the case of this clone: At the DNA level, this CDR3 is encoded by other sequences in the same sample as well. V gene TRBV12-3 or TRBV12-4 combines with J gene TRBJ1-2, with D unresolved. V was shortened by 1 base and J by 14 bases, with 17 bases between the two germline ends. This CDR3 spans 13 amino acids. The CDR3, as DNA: TGTGCCAGCAGTTTAGGGATACAGAGGACTTATACCTTC. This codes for CASSLGIQRTYTF.

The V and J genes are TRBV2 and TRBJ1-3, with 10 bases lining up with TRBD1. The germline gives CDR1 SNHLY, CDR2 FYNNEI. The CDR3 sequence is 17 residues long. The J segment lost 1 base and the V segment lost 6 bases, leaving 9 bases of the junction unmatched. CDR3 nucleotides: TGTGCCAGCAGCGACCGGGACAGGGGTTTTTCTGGAAACACCATATATTTT. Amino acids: CASSDRDRGFSGNTIYF.

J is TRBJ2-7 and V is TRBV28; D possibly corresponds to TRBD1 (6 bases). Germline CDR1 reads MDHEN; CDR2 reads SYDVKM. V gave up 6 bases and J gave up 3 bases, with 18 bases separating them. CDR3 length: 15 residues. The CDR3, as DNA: TGTGCCAGCAGATCCCAACAGGGTAAAGGCTACGAGCAGTACTTC. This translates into CASRSQQGKGYEQYF.

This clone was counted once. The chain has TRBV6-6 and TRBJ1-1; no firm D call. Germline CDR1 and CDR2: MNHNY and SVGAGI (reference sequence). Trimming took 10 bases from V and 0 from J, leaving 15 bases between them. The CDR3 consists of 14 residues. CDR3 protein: CAISDRLVNTEAFF. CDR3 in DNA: TGTGCCATATCCGATCGTCTAGTGAACACTGAAGCTTTCTTT.

The CDR3 DNA reads TGTGCCAACAGGGGCAGGGTTTCGTCCGAGCAGTACTTC. This codes for CANRGRVSSEQYF. The chain is built from TRBV6-5 and TRBJ2-7; 7 nucleotides align to TRBD1. CDR1 is MNHEY, CDR2 SVGAGI, per germline. V lost 10 bases, J lost 6 bases, and 12 bases stayed unmatched. This CDR3 region has 13 residues.